This T cell receptor (beta chain) came from a study of blood T cell repertoires in COVID-19. Study at large: Sample material is recorded as cDNA or gDNA derived from T cells, B-cell-depleted T cells, or PBMCs.

Measured with immunoSEQ multiplex PCR; TCRdb has only the in-frame clones, and not every one. The sample holds over 150,000 clones, 75% to 90% seen once. The CDR3 is 12 residues long. In germline, CDR1 is SGHAT, CDR2 FQNNGV. The germline V and J ends were trimmed by 2 bases and 9 bases, with 8 bases remaining between them. The TCR originated in a woman between 40 and 55 years old with COVID-19, enrolled during active disease. V and J are TRBV11-2 and TRBJ1-5; D unclear. Sequenced material: peripheral blood. CDR3 sequence reads: CASSLRERPQHF. The CDR3, as DNA: TGTGCCAGCAGCTTACGAGAGCGGCCCCAGCATTTT.